These 27 T cell receptor beta chains were all obtained from the same sample, sequenced in a study of technical replicates of blood from several donors. Libraries were prepared by immunoSEQ multiplex PCR; TCRdb keeps only in-frame clonotypes and omits some of them. The sample lists around 80,000 clones, about 96% occurring once. Sequenced material: T cells isolated from PBMCs. These receptors were collected from a human donor in good health.

V and J are TRBV27 and TRBJ2-7; 10 nucleotides agree with TRBD2. The length of the CDR3 is 16 residues. In germline, CDR1 is MNHEY, CDR2 SMNVEV (reference sequence). J gave up 3 bases and V 5 bases, and 10 bases lay outside the gene matches. The CDR3 DNA reads as TGTGCCAGCAGTCCAGGAGCGGGGGGGGCTGGCTACGAGCAGTACTTC. This sequence encodes CASSPGAGGAGYEQYF.

The gene calls are TRBV6-6 and TRBJ2-2; TRBD1 matches 8 bases. The CDR3 is 16 residues long. CDR1 MNHNY and CDR2 SVGAGI come from the germline V gene (reference sequence). Unmatched junction bases numbered 8, after V lost 6 bases and J lost 2 bases. In nucleotides, the CDR3 is TGTGCCAGCAGCCTCCCCGGACAGGGTAACACCGGGGAGCTGTTTTTT. Amino acids: CASSLPGQGNTGELFF.

The CDR3 DNA sequence: TGTGCCATCAGTGAGTCCAAAGGACTAGCGGCTAACACCGGGGAGCTGTTTTTT. This codes for CAISESKGLAANTGELFF. The chain links TRBV10-3 to TRBJ2-2; 10 nucleotides match TRBD2. V lost 0 bases to trimming and J lost 2 bases; unmatched junction nucleotides: 6. This CDR3 is built from 18 residues. CDR1 and CDR2 from the germline V gene are ENHRY and SYGVKD.

The rearrangement uses TRBV28 and TRBJ2-3; 7 nucleotides line up with TRBD1. The CDR3 is 15 amino acids. V dropped 5 bases and J dropped 3; count of bases not matched to a gene: 8. Germline CDR1 and CDR2: MDHEN and SYDVKM. CDR3 DNA sequence: TGTGCCAGCAGTGACCGGGACAGCTTTACAGATACGCAGTATTTT. This gives the protein CASSDRDSFTDTQYF. The full variable domain, completed using reference TRBV28 and TRBJ2-3, is DVKVTQSSRYLVKRTGEKVFLECVQDMDHENMFWYRQDPGLGLRLIYFSYDVKMKEKGDIPEGYSVSREKKERFSLILESASTNQTSMYLCASSDRDSFTDTQYFGPGTRLTVL.

The rearrangement uses TRBV7-9 and TRBJ1-4, with TRBD1 matching over 8 bases. The CDR3 has 16 amino acids. J lost 1 base, V lost 7 bases, and 8 bases had no gene match. Germline loops: CDR1 SEHNR, CDR2 FQNEAQ (reference sequence). The CDR3 is CASKVAGGVTNEKLFF. The DNA for the CDR3 is TGTGCCAGCAAGGTCGCAGGGGGCGTAACTAATGAAAAACTGTTTTTT.

V and J are TRBV18 and TRBJ1-2; TRBD1 matches at 9 bases. The V segment lost 3 bases and the J segment 4 bases; nucleotides outside the gene matches: 0. The length of the CDR3 is 13 residues. The germline V gene has CDR1 KGHSH and CDR2 LQKENI. DNA for the CDR3: TGTGCCAGCTCACCGACAGGGGGCTATGGCTACACCTTC. Its protein is CASSPTGGYGYTF.

This chain joins TRBV11-3 and TRBJ2-7, with 10 bases fitting TRBD2. Germline V gene lookup returns CDR1 SGHNT and CDR2 YENEEA. The CDR3 is 14 residues long. Trimming cost V 8 bases and J 3 bases; bases outside gene matches: 7. The CDR3 nucleotides are TGTGCCAGCCGCCCGGCTAGCGGGAGCTACGAGCAGTACTTC. Translation: CASRPASGSYEQYF.

V usage is TRBV7-9 and J usage is TRBJ2-7, with 9 bases that match TRBD2. The CDR3 covers 14 residues. Germline V gives CDR1 SEHNR, CDR2 FQNEAQ (reference sequence). Trimming took 5 bases from V and 3 from J; bases not matched to a gene: 5. CDR3 protein: CASSPREGGYEQYF. CDR3 DNA: TGTGCCAGCAGCCCGCGGGAGGGAGGCTACGAGCAGTACTTC.

This chain links TRBV29-1 with TRBJ1-5, with TRBD1 as a possible D gene (5 bases). V was cut by 1 base and J by 9 bases, with 16 bases left in between. This CDR3 spans 14 amino acids. Germline loops: CDR1 SQVTM, CDR2 ANQGSEA. The CDR3 reads CSVEVDKVVWPQHF. The DNA of the CDR3 is TGCAGCGTTGAAGTGGACAAGGTTGTATGGCCCCAGCATTTT. Together with reference TRBV29-1 and TRBJ1-5, the CDR3 gives the full variable domain: SAVISQKPSRDICQRGTSLTIQCQVDSQVTMMFWYRQQPGQSLTLIATANQGSEATYESGFVIDKFPISRPNLTFSTLTVSNMSPEDSSIYLCSVEVDKVVWPQHFGDGTRLSIL.

CDR3 in amino acids: CASSRTGASNEKLFF. CDR3 nucleotides: TGTGCCAGCAGCCGAACAGGGGCTTCTAATGAAAAACTGTTTTTT. V is TRBV14 and J is TRBJ1-4; 7 positions match TRBD1. The germline gives CDR1 SGHDN, CDR2 FVKESK. The J segment lost 3 bases and the V segment lost 4 bases, leaving 5 bases of the junction unmatched. CDR3 size: 15 residues.

This clone was observed a single time. The rearrangement joins TRBV28 to TRBJ1-4; 7 bases fit TRBD1. With 6 bases clipped from V and 7 bases from J, the junction kept 8 bases outside the gene matches. The germline V gene encodes CDR1 MDHEN and CDR2 SYDVKM. This CDR3 contains 14 residues. CDR3 amino acids: CASRGDRVGEKLFF. The CDR3 DNA follows: TGTGCCAGCAGGGGTGACAGGGTGGGTGAAAAACTGTTTTTT.

The CDR3 here is CASSFLADHSYNEQFF. CDR3 in DNA: TGTGCCAGCAGCTTTCTAGCGGACCATTCCTACAATGAGCAGTTCTTC. V and J are TRBV5-5 and TRBJ2-1; 7 bases match TRBD2. Germline V lookup: CDR1 SGHKS, CDR2 YYEKEE (reference sequence). V shed 2 bases and J 1 base; nucleotides not matched to a gene: 6. The length of the CDR3 is 16 residues.

This chain uses TRBV20-1 with TRBJ2-1; the D is unclear. Trimming stripped 1 base from V and 7 bases from J, with 5 bases between. The CDR3 runs to 11 residues. The V gene's germline CDR1 is DFQATT and CDR2 SNEGSKA (reference sequence). The DNA for the CDR3 is TGCAGTGCTAGAGTCGTGAATGAGCAGTTCTTC. Translating gives CSARVVNEQFF.

The chain combines TRBV9 with TRBJ2-5; D possibly corresponds to TRBD1 (6 bases). V was trimmed by 7 bases and J by 2 bases, leaving 15 bases between them. CDR1 is SGDLS, CDR2 YYNGEE, per germline. The CDR3 is 14 amino acids. The DNA for the CDR3 is TGTGCCAGCGGCACAGGGACCGTACAAGAGACCCAGTACTTC. The encoded protein is CASGTGTVQETQYF.

The count of this clone is one. This chain uses TRBV27 with TRBJ2-1, with TRBD2 matching 10 bases. The J segment lost 6 bases and the V segment lost 3 bases, leaving 2 bases of the junction unmatched. CDR1 is MNHEY, CDR2 SMNVEV, per germline (reference sequence). The CDR3 is made up of 14 amino acids. This chain's CDR3 is CASSFSGRSNEQFF. DNA for the CDR3: TGTGCCAGCAGTTTTAGCGGGAGGAGCAATGAGCAGTTCTTC.

The V and J genes are TRBV6-1 and TRBJ2-4; D uncertain. Trimming removed 1 base at V and 9 bases at J, with 16 bases between. Per germline, CDR1 MNHNS and CDR2 SASEGT. The CDR3 extends over 15 amino acids. The CDR3 protein is CASSEVGLGTAIQYF. The CDR3 nucleotides read TGTGCCAGCAGTGAAGTGGGCCTCGGTACAGCCATTCAGTACTTC.

The chain is built from TRBV11-3 and TRBJ2-7, with 9 nucleotides matching TRBD2. Germline V CDR1 and CDR2: SGHNT, YENEEA. CDR3 length equals 16 residues. Trimming cost V 0 bases and J 4 bases; bases outside gene matches: 7. The CDR3 protein is CASSLDGSGRSYEQYF. The CDR3 DNA reads as TGTGCCAGCAGCTTAGATGGGAGCGGGAGGTCATACGAGCAGTACTTC.

This clone was seen just once. The chain uses TRBV10-3 and TRBJ2-7, with TRBD1 identical over 9 bases. Germline-derived CDR1 and CDR2 are ENHRY and SYGVKD. CDR3 length: 15 residues. Trimming cost V 4 bases and J 0 bases; bases outside gene matches: 4. The CDR3 loop is CAISGTGASSYEQYF. Here the CDR3 DNA reads TGTGCCATCAGTGGGACAGGGGCGAGCTCCTACGAGCAGTACTTC.

V gene TRBV27 combines with J gene TRBJ2-3; 12 bases map to TRBD2. The CDR3 runs to 16 residues. V lost 4 bases, J lost 7 bases, and 9 bases stayed unmatched. CDR1 MNHEY and CDR2 SMNVEV come from the germline V gene (reference sequence). DNA of the CDR3: TGTGCCAGCAGTTACCGACTAGCGGGAGAGGAGAATACGCAGTATTTT. Encoded protein: CASSYRLAGEENTQYF.

The table lists this clone with a count of one. This chain links TRBV13 with TRBJ1-5; D perhaps matches TRBD1 (5 bases). CDR3 size: 13 residues. Trimming took off 5 bases at V and 6 bases at J, with 11 bases between the two ends. Germline V CDR1 and CDR2: PRHDT, FYEKMQ (reference sequence). CDR3 amino acids: CASSPGGTQPQHF. The DNA for the CDR3 is TGTGCCAGCAGCCCGGGAGGGACTCAGCCCCAGCATTTT.

This sequence joins TRBV5-1 and TRBJ1-2; 8 positions agree with TRBD1. This CDR3 has 13 residues. V lost 4 bases and J lost 8; bases outside the gene matches: 7. Germline CDR1 and CDR2: SGHRS and YFSETQ. CDR3 nucleotides: TGCGCCAGCAGCCCGACAGGGGATCGGGGCTACACCTTC. Residues: CASSPTGDRGYTF.

The chain carries TRBV2 and TRBJ2-7; D uncertain. The CDR3 has 11 residues. Looked up from germline, CDR1 is SNHLY and CDR2 is FYNNEI. Between the trimmed V and J ends, which lost 5 bases and 3 bases, there was a span of 5 bases. As DNA, the CDR3 is TGTGCCAGCAGTTCGGGCTACGAGCAGTACTTC. Amino acids: CASSSGYEQYF.

The V and J genes are TRBV13 and TRBJ2-1, with a weak D call TRBD2 (6 bases). Germline CDR1 PRHDT, CDR2 FYEKMQ (reference sequence). The germline V and J ends were trimmed by 2 bases and 4 bases, with 6 bases remaining between them. This CDR3 has 13 amino acids. The CDR3 loop is CASSLRGYNEQFF. The DNA of the CDR3 is TGTGCCAGCAGCTTACGGGGGTACAATGAGCAGTTCTTC.

The chain couples TRBV7-2 to TRBJ1-2, with D unclear. The CDR3 has 13 residues. The V gene lost 4 bases and the J gene lost 5 bases, with 11 bases spanning the gap. CDR1 and CDR2 from the germline V gene are SGHTA and FQGNSA. The DNA of the CDR3 is TGTGCCAGCAGCTATTTCTTTGAGTATGGCTACACCTTC. Protein: CASSYFFEYGYTF. The whole variable domain, remainder taken from reference TRBV7-2 and TRBJ1-2, is GAGVSQSPSNKVTEKGKDVELRCDPISGHTALYWYRQSLGQGLEFLIYFQGNSAPDKSGLPSDRFSAERTGGSVSTLTIQRTQQEDSAVYLCASSYFFEYGYTFGSGTRLTVV.

V is TRBV7-2 and J is TRBJ1-2, with D perhaps matching TRBD1 (5 bases). The V gene lost 2 bases and the J gene lost 1 base, with 20 bases spanning the gap. The CDR3 totals 18 residues. The germline V gene has CDR1 SGHTA and CDR2 FQGNSA. The chain's CDR3 is CASSLRGLATQGNYGYTF. CDR3 sequence (DNA): TGTGCCAGCAGCTTACGCGGGCTAGCGACTCAGGGTAACTATGGCTACACCTTC.

In this sample, this clone turned up once. This chain links TRBV5-1 with TRBJ2-2; 10 bases are a match to TRBD2. V shed 2 bases, J shed 4 bases, and the junction held 5 bases outside the gene matches. The CDR3 contains 16 residues. From germline, CDR1 is SGHRS and CDR2 YFSETQ. CDR3 amino acids: CASSFPSGRSTGELFF. The CDR3 DNA follows: TGCGCCAGCAGCTTCCCTAGCGGGAGAAGCACCGGGGAGCTGTTTTTT. The whole variable domain, remainder taken from reference TRBV5-1 and TRBJ2-2, is KAGVTQTPRYLIKTRGQQVTLSCSPISGHRSVSWYQQTPGQGLQFLFEYFSETQRNKGNFPGRFSGRQFSNSRSEMNVSTLELGDSALYLCASSFPSGRSTGELFFGEGSRLTVL.

This clone was counted once. The chain couples TRBV10-3 to TRBJ2-7, with 14 positions matching TRBD2. Germline CDR1 reads ENHRY; CDR2 reads SYGVKD. Trimming took 10 bases from V and 5 from J; bases not matched to a gene: 4. The CDR3 length is 13 residues. The CDR3 DNA reads TGTGCCACCGGGACTAGCGGGAGTAACGAGCAGTACTTC. Its translation: CATGTSGSNEQYF.